The clone carrying this T cell receptor beta chain showed up just a few times. Germline values: CDR1 SGHTA, CDR2 FQGNSA. V was clipped by 5 bases and J by 6 bases; unmatched bases: 12. The CDR3 sequence is 17 residues long. These data belong to a study of blood T cell repertoires in COVID-19. Study-wide background: The study drew acute and convalescent COVID-19 samples from the United States, Italy and Spain. Sample material is recorded as cDNA or gDNA derived from T cells, B-cell-depleted T cells, or PBMCs.

TCRdb keeps only in-frame clones here, not all; method: immunoSEQ multiplex PCR. The sample contains around 230,000 clones, about nine tenths of which appear only once. The source material was peripheral blood. The clonotype was recovered from a man in his sixties who had recovered from COVID-19. V gene TRBV7-2 combines with J gene TRBJ2-1; 11 bases fit TRBD2. The CDR3 is CASSTRTSGPRLNEQFF. As DNA, the CDR3 is TGTGCCAGCAGCACGAGGACTAGCGGGCCGAGACTCAATGAGCAGTTCTTC.